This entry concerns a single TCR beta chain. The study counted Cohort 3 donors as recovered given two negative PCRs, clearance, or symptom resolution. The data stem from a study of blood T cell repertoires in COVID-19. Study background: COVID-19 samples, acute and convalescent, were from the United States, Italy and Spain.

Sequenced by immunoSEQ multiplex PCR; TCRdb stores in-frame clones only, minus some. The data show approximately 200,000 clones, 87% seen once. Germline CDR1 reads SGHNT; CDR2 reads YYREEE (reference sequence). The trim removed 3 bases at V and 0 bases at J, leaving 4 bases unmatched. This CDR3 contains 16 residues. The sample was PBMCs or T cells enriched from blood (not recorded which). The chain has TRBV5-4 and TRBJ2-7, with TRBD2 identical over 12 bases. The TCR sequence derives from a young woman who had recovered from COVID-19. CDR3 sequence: CASSYGLAGTSYEQYF. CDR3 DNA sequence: TGTGCCAGCAGCTATGGACTAGCGGGGACCTCCTACGAGCAGTACTTC.